Listed here is a single TCR beta chain. What this receptor recognizes is not known. Qualities for individual bases were not recorded, and no much larger clone is one base off. The data originate from a study of cytomegalovirus exposure and HLA in healthy donors (TCRdb year 2017). About the full investigation: In an earlier analysis of roughly 590 of the donors, 276 Gb of sequence data and approximately 100 million unique TCR beta sequences from about 180 million T cells were reported. Rather than drawing on any new phenotypic data, the later analysis identified candidate immune exposures from TCR beta sequences and the way those sequences occurred across donors. Along with the roughly 700-subject first cohort, a separate validation cohort of over a hundred different subjects was used. The study used immunosequencing to profile the T cell repertoires of 666 subjects and linked those repertoires to cytomegalovirus serostatus. An early release that covered roughly 600 HLA-typed donors contained approximately 300 gigabases of sequencing data and 85 million to 100 million unique TCR sequences. Of the roughly 400 genotyped donors, around 81% fell in the genetic ancestry cluster associated with self-reported Caucasian donors. All discovery cohort repertoires had been generated on a single sequencing platform. The number of donors typed differed by locus, with roughly 620-630 for A, B, C, DRB1 and DQB1, roughly 520 for DQA1, nearly 610 for DPA1, and some 440 for DPB1. Because of strong linkage in the cohort, five DR-DQ haplotypes were treated as single units for association and clustering. The study was designed to test whether signatures of past pathogen exposure could be identified by cataloging public T cell receptors. Across about 370 genotyped donors of the cohort, an average of roughly 250,000 unique TCR beta nucleotide sequences per donor were sequenced, and roughly 18% of those sequences were non-productive. Donor age, sex, ethnicity and CMV serostatus were compiled alongside the repertoire data. A later genetic analysis used genome-wide SNP genotypes for about 65% of the 666 donors, treating that subset as a discovery cohort. To predict cytomegalovirus infection status, the study brought together high-throughput TCR immunosequencing, statistical association of individual TCRs with disease status, and machine learning. In an earlier analysis of 550 to 700 of the donors, high-throughput TCR beta sequencing was used to judge whether each TCR beta V gene segment behaved as functional or pseudogenic. A later analysis re-examined previously published TCR beta repertoires from roughly 650 donors and added high-resolution HLA genotyping to investigate patterns of TCR occurrence. Both class I and class II loci were covered by HLA typing, at four-digit resolution.

Results and caveats for the whole study, not just this receptor: In an earlier analysis of 587 of the donors, most TCR beta V segments appeared in productive rearrangements about 87% or about 30% of the time, broadly matching IMGT annotations. A total of some 180 TCR beta chains were listed by the study as associated with cytomegalovirus. Sequencing depth was assumed to be roughly uniform across donors in the presence/absence analyses, though that assumption may not hold. A further reported finding was that TCR beta sequences accurately predicted the HLA-A and HLA-B alleles for most subjects in the first cohort. The 87-base-pair reads could not distinguish some IMGT-functional V segments, including TRBV6-2 and TRBV6-3, so those segments were excluded. A group of highly shared sequence variants was considered likely to be a technical artifact of the sequencing pipeline. An association between a missense DCLRE1C variant and V-gene and J-gene trimming of TCR beta chains was found in a later genetic analysis and replicated in an independent cohort. Strong co-occurrence of HLA alleles, especially DR and DQ, made assigning TCR associations to individual alleles difficult. Compared with the 666-donor mean, donors in an Asian-associated ancestry cluster had fewer N-insertions in productive TCRs, according to a later genetic analysis. It was suggested by the authors that the approach could potentially be generalized to other disease states and immunological phenotypes. Because counts were too low, around 18 rarely observed V segments, including chromosome 9 orphons, were left out of the earlier analysis of several hundred of the donors. Compared with equally common non-associated chains, HLA-associated TCR beta chains in a later analysis were more clonally expanded and had lower generation probabilities. In a later analysis, most CMV-associated TCR beta chains were found to appear HLA-restricted, with HLA associations seemingly driven largely by CMV exposure. Specific HLA alleles were associated with around 18,000 TCR beta sequences at a false discovery rate of 0.05 in a later analysis. Correlated functional status among segregating V segments might reflect linkage disequilibrium, but an unknown experimental factor could not be ruled out. Because HLA typing was unavailable for some donors at each locus, only the typed subset was used in association tests. In vitro tests confirmed that a few of the cytomegalovirus-associated TCR beta chains recognize cytomegalovirus antigens. In a later analysis, TCR association rates were found to vary across HLA loci, with the most associated TCRs seen for DRB1 alleles and the fewest for HLA-C alleles. The classifier was reported to diagnose cytomegalovirus status with high specificity and sensitivity in both the original and validation cohorts. Most TCR sequences were observed very rarely across donors, whereas some public TCRs were present in many individuals. Only TCR beta chains were sequenced in this cohort, and the absence of alpha or paired-chain data limited detectable features. According to a later analysis, parvovirus B19, influenza, CMV and Epstein-Barr virus appeared linked to several top co-occurrence clusters. CMV serostatus was the only immune exposure information available for the cohort.

The cohort was made up of several hundred healthy bone marrow donors. All cohort members were sampled while nominally healthy, although unrecorded immune exposures were likely present. The donor tested CMV seronegative and was one of the 352 seronegative cohort members. A peripheral blood sample was provided by each donor, and peripheral blood mononuclear cells were used for TCR beta sequencing. The Qiagen DNeasy Blood Extraction Kit was used to extract genomic DNA from the blood cell samples. V is trimmed back by 5 bases and J by 4 bases, and the junction contains 7 bases that no gene match accounts for. The CDR3 holds 16 amino acids from the cysteine to the phenylalanine. The sequence is cut down to CDR3 DNA, 48 bases in frame from base 1. CDR1 and CDR2 (ENHRY, SYGVKD) derive from the germline V gene. The library was generated by the immunoSEQ multiplex PCR assay. For the multiplex PCR, a mixture combining 60 forward primers for TCR Vbeta segments and 13 reverse primers for TCR Jbeta segments was used. The CDR3 region of rearranged TCR beta genes was amplified from genomic DNA by a multiplex PCR assay. The Illumina HiSeq System was used to sequence the amplified TCR beta libraries as 87-base-pair reads. From the authors' description of their analysis: A later analysis counted 75 million to 100 million unique TCR beta chains across the 670 or so repertoires, and roughly 11 million of these chains were shared by at least two donors. A nearest-neighbor algorithm error-corrected the raw reads and collapsed the reads into unique sequences, merging closely related sequences to remove PCR and sequencing errors. V, D and J gene segments were assigned by aligning CDR3 sequences to IMGT reference sequences. For a sequence to be retained, at least a six-nucleotide match to both a V gene segment and a J gene segment was required. Rearrangements were classified as productive when the CDR3 lacked stop codons and remained in frame with V and J, and all other rearrangements were classified as non-productive. Following IMGT convention, CDR3 was defined as the stretch from the second conserved V-encoded cysteine up to the conserved J-encoded phenylalanine. The earlier analysis of 500 to 600 of the donors excluded sequences that lacked an unambiguous match to a single V gene segment. In an earlier analysis of more than 500 of the donors, a V segment was called functional when productive rearrangements were above 56.7%, and segregating when the standard deviation between donors exceeded 5%. A statistical classification framework was developed to diagnose cytomegalovirus status using the catalog of TCR beta chain sequences. V and J gene assignment, in a later analysis, came from comparing TCR nucleotide sequences with IMGT/GENE-DB human TR gene sequences. Using the TCRdist pipeline, a later analysis assigned CDR3 sequences along with most-parsimonious VDJ recombination scenarios. In a later analysis, each TCR beta chain was defined by its CDR3 amino acid sequence together with its V-gene family, and reads without a unique V-gene family were excluded. A later analysis removed several hundred highly shared, low-generation-probability nucleotide sequences to deal with suspected cross-contamination and a sequencing artifact. In a later analysis, a clonal expansion index for each public chain was calculated from normalized within-repertoire ranks of inferred template counts. In a later analysis, generation probabilities were computed using a VDJ recombination model fitted to out-of-frame rearrangements, and the results were checked against IGoR. In a later analysis, TCR-TCR, TCR-HLA and TCR-CMV co-occurrence was scored with hypergeometric tests, and a repertoire-size bias correction was applied to TCR pairs. False discovery rates were estimated in a later analysis by permuting HLA or CMV assignments 20 times. A later analysis grouped co-occurring TCRs with DBSCAN, adding TCRdist sequence similarity when clustering within HLA-allele-positive subsets. Repertoires with fewer than 30,000 or more than 120,000 public chains were left out of co-occurrence clustering, as were five repertoires with anomalous nucleotide sharing. TCRdb retrieved this table from immuneACCESS and kept in-frame rearrangements only. Not all clones are present; in checked studies, unresolved V genes account for under half, and no reason is known for the remainder. D and trimming were read from the DNA, whereas the V and J calls and clone size are those reported in that table. In all, the sample holds about 170,000 clones, and about 59% of those were seen once. 2.5% to 3% of the sample is in the top ten clones.

The receptor comes from a man aged 40-49 years in good health and CMV-seronegative. Sequenced input: PBMCs. The chain is encoded by TRBV10-3 joined to TRBJ2-3, with 12 bases aligning to TRBD2. Read as DNA, the sequence is TGTGCCATCAGTAGAGCTAGCGGGGGGGTTCCAGATACGCAGTATTTT. Its protein product is CAISRASGGVPDTQYF.